This is a list of T cell receptor beta chains from one sample in a study of blood T cell repertoires in COVID-19. Measured with immunoSEQ multiplex PCR; TCRdb has only the in-frame clones, and not every one. The sample contains around 250,000 clones, approximately 90% of which appear only once. Sequenced input: PBMCs or T cells enriched from blood (not recorded which). These receptors originate from a woman aged 25 to 39 with acute COVID-19. The CDR3 runs from the conserved cysteine through the conserved F or W. D genes are given only for firm matches. The size of a clone is reported for some rows only, either as once, few or many, or as a class for expanded clones.

D: .
size: .
V: TRBV30
J: TRBJ2-7
CDR3: CAWKGAYLYEQYF
DNA: TGTGCCTGGAAGGGAGCCTATCTTTACGAGCAGTACTTC

D: TRBD2
size: .
V: TRBV6-2/TRBV6-3
J: TRBJ2-1
CDR3: CASSYLVGTSGSLFNEQFF
DNA: TGTGCCAGCAGTTACCTTGTGGGGACTAGCGGGAGTTTATTTAATGAGCAGTTCTTC

D: .
size: .
V: TRBV5-5
J: TRBJ1-1
CDR3: CASSQSDTEAFF
DNA: TGTGCCAGCAGCCAAAGCGACACTGAAGCTTTCTTT

D: .
size: .
V: TRBV6-5
J: TRBJ2-7
CDR3: CASTSDSYEQYF
DNA: TGTGCCAGCACCTCGGACAGTTACGAGCAGTACTTC

D: .
size: .
V: TRBV12-3/TRBV12-4
J: TRBJ1-2
CDR3: CASSERGYGYTF
DNA: TGTGCCAGCAGTGAGCGAGGCTATGGCTACACCTTC

D: .
size: few
V: TRBV19
J: TRBJ2-7
CDR3: CASSIGVQYEQYF
DNA: TGTGCCAGTAGTATCGGGGTACAATACGAGCAGTACTTC

D: .
size: .
V: TRBV27
J: TRBJ1-1
CDR3: CASSLFGERAFF
DNA: TGTGCCAGCAGTTTATTTGGGGAGAGAGCTTTCTTT

D: TRBD2
size: .
V: TRBV6-5
J: TRBJ2-1
CDR3: CASTRAGFYNEQFF
DNA: TGTGCCAGCACCCGAGCGGGATTCTACAATGAGCAGTTCTTC

D: .
size: .
V: TRBV27
J: TRBJ2-5
CDR3: CASSPPGAQETQYF
DNA: TGTGCCAGCAGCCCCCCAGGGGCCCAAGAGACCCAGTACTTC

D: .
size: .
V: TRBV16
J: TRBJ2-2
CDR3: CASSPWNTGELFF
DNA: TGTGCCAGCAGCCCCTGGAACACCGGGGAGCTGTTTTTT

D: .
size: .
V: TRBV24-1
J: TRBJ1-4
CDR3: CATMGGAWGDEKLFF
DNA: TGTGCCACCATGGGGGGGGCGTGGGGCGATGAAAAACTGTTTTTT